This section outlines one TCR beta chain sequence together with its context. No antigen is known for it. Sequenced material consisted of expressed TCRB transcripts (all of the isolated RNA was reverse transcribed). The assay was immunoSEQ multiplex PCR, and TCRdb's table has in-frame clones only and misses some. This table holds 150,000 to 200,000 clones, 7.5% to 9.5% found once. This entry is derived from a study of beta chain features in type 1 diabetes. General study results and limits: For patients, the naive, central memory and Treg TCRB repertoires appeared more alike than for healthy donors. A moderate, significant TCRB CDR3 shortening appeared in type 1 diabetes across four CD4+ subsets.

Researchers reported sorting CD4+ naive, central memory, regulatory and stem cell-like memory cells via CD45RO/CCR7/CD25/CD127/CD95/CD27. This CDR3 is 14 amino acids long. V gave up 1 base and J gave up 4 bases, with 11 bases separating them. Germline CDR1 SGHTA, CDR2 FQGNSA. This rearrangement joins TRBV7-2 to TRBJ2-7, with D possibly TRBD1 on 5 matching bases. The specimen sequenced was central memory CD4+ T cells from blood. The receptor was derived from a woman under 30 with type 1 diabetes. CDR3 nucleotides: TGTGCCAGCAGCTTAGGGATAGGGGTATACGAGCAGTACTTC. Translating gives CASSLGIGVYEQYF.